This entry lists 26 T cell receptor beta chains sequenced from one sample in a study of cytomegalovirus exposure and HLA in healthy donors. PCR involved 60 Vbeta and 13 Jbeta primers. Sequencing was performed with immunoSEQ multiplex PCR; in TCRdb, only in-frame clones are kept and a portion is missing. The sample consists of about 52,000 clones, approximately 70% of them appearing once. The source material was PBMCs. These receptors were obtained from a woman aged 45-65 years in good health and CMV-seronegative.

The chain couples TRBV5-1 to TRBJ2-3; TRBD2 might be the D (5 bases). The CDR3 extends over 15 amino acids. Germline CDR1 is SGHRS and CDR2 is YFSETQ. V lost 0 bases, J lost 0 bases, and 8 bases lay in between. CDR3 DNA sequence: TGCGCCAGCAGCTTGGCACTAGAAAGCACAGATACGCAGTATTTT. Translation gives CASSLALESTDTQYF. The complete variable domain, with remaining parts taken from reference TRBV5-1 and TRBJ2-3, reads KAGVTQTPRYLIKTRGQQVTLSCSPISGHRSVSWYQQTPGQGLQFLFEYFSETQRNKGNFPGRFSGRQFSNSRSEMNVSTLELGDSALYLCASSLALESTDTQYFGPGTRLTVL.

CDR3 DNA sequence: TGTGCCAGCAGCTTATGGACGGGGGGCACAGATACGCAGTATTTT. Residues: CASSLWTGGTDTQYF. V usage is TRBV7-2 and J usage is TRBJ2-3; maybe TRBD2 (6 bases). Germline CDR1 is SGHTA and CDR2 is FQGNSA. The V gene lost 2 bases and the J gene lost 1 base, with 10 bases spanning the gap. The CDR3 covers 15 residues.

The chain couples TRBV21-1 to TRBJ2-3; whether TRBD1, the table's D call, matches the DNA was not checked. TRBV21-1 counts as a pseudogene. This CDR3 is built from 16 residues. CDR3: CASSKLPTGSTDTQYF. The CDR3 region has the DNA TGTGCCAGCAGCAAGCTTCCCACAGGGAGCACAGATACGCAGTATTTT.

This clone was seen a few times. V and J are TRBV19 and TRBJ1-1, with no clear D. The length of the CDR3 is 13 residues. Looked up from germline, CDR1 is LNHDA and CDR2 is SQIVND (reference sequence). Trimming stripped 4 bases from V and 4 bases from J, with 10 bases between. For the CDR3, the DNA is TGTGCCAGTAGTACCTACAGTATCACTGAAGCTTTCTTT. Translation gives CASSTYSITEAFF.

The chain uses TRBV2 and TRBJ2-5; TRBD2 is a possible D gene (5 bases). CDR3 length: 13 amino acids. V lost 9 bases, J lost 2 bases, and 13 bases lay in between. The germline V gene has CDR1 SNHLY and CDR2 FYNNEI. CDR3 in amino acids: CASSDTAQETQYF. CDR3 bases: TGTGCCAGTAGCGACACGGCTCAAGAGACCCAGTACTTC.

This chain links TRBV27 with TRBJ2-7; perhaps TRBD1 as D (5 bases). The CDR3 is 13 amino acids. Between the trimmed V and J ends, which lost 8 bases and 6 bases, there was a span of 17 bases. CDR1 and CDR2 (germline): MNHEY, SMNVEV (reference sequence). The CDR3: CASAFHGRGEQYF. The CDR3 DNA reads TGTGCCAGCGCGTTCCACGGTAGGGGCGAGCAGTACTTC.

The chain uses TRBV7-8 and TRBJ1-2; no reliable D call. The germline CDR1 and CDR2 sequences are SGHVS and FQNEAQ. V was trimmed by 1 base and J by 3 bases, leaving 6 bases between them. The CDR3 has 13 amino acids. CDR3 coding DNA: TGTGCCAGCAGCTTAGGCCAGGACTATGGCTACACCTTC. Translated: CASSLGQDYGYTF.

The V call is TRBV28, the J call TRBJ1-1, with D maybe TRBD1 (5 bases). CDR1 and CDR2 (germline): MDHEN, SYDVKM. The CDR3 totals 13 residues. V lost 6 bases and J 7 bases, leaving 15 bases between the germline ends. This CDR3 reads CASSLSGAIEAFF. In nucleotides, the CDR3 is TGTGCCAGCAGCCTCAGCGGGGCGATTGAAGCTTTCTTT.

The chain links TRBV6-1 to TRBJ2-6; D remains unclear. CDR1 MNHNS and CDR2 SASEGT come from the germline V gene. V dropped 3 bases and J dropped 3 bases, with 3 bases sitting between them. The CDR3 has 13 residues. The CDR3 is CASSESGANVLTF. In DNA form, the CDR3 reads TGTGCCAGCAGTGAGAGTGGGGCCAACGTCCTGACTTTC.

The chain uses TRBV2 and TRBJ1-5; perhaps TRBD1 as D (6 bases). The CDR3 loop spans 13 amino acids. The germline V gene encodes CDR1 SNHLY and CDR2 FYNNEI. Trimming took off 1 base at V and 10 bases at J, with 11 bases between the two ends. This CDR3 is CASSEEGGGPQHF. Here the CDR3 DNA reads TGTGCCAGCAGTGAAGAGGGGGGGGGTCCCCAGCATTTT.

The rearrangement uses TRBV5-1 and TRBJ1-6; 10 nucleotides match TRBD1. Trimming removed 4 bases from V and 13 bases from J; junction bases left unmatched: 11. There are 15 residues in the CDR3. CDR1 SGHRS and CDR2 YFSETQ come from the germline V gene. The CDR3 protein is CASSESPGTGEPLHF. CDR3 coding DNA: TGCGCCAGCAGCGAAAGCCCCGGGACAGGGGAGCCCCTCCACTTT.

This clone was counted only a few times. This rearrangement joins TRBV6-4 to TRBJ2-2, with 10 bases identical to TRBD2. From germline, CDR1 is MRHNA and CDR2 SNTAGT. V trimming: 10 bases; J trimming: 2 bases; junction bases outside the gene matches: 1. This CDR3 is 13 amino acids long. CDR3 sequence reads: CATSGGNTGELFF. CDR3 nucleotides: TGTGCCACTAGCGGGGGAAACACCGGGGAGCTGTTTTTT.

This chain links TRBV5-1 with TRBJ2-1; D remains unclear. With 1 base removed from V and 8 bases from J, the gap between germline ends came to 4 bases. The CDR3 has 11 amino acids. CDR1 and CDR2 from the germline V gene are SGHRS and YFSETQ. The CDR3: CASSLLDEQFF. The DNA of the CDR3 is TGCGCCAGCAGCTTGTTAGATGAGCAGTTCTTC.

This chain links TRBV6-6 with TRBJ1-1, with TRBD1 as a possible D gene (5 bases). The CDR3 contains 13 residues. Deletions cut 2 bases from V and 4 bases from J, with 8 bases between. Germline V gene lookup returns CDR1 MNHNY and CDR2 SVGAGI (reference sequence). CDR3 residues: CASSYGGSTEAFF. CDR3 DNA: TGTGCCAGCAGTTACGGGGGGTCCACTGAAGCTTTCTTT.

The chain employs TRBV7-8 and TRBJ2-7; D gene unclear. Germline CDR1 is SGHVS and CDR2 is FQNEAQ. The CDR3 is made up of 14 amino acids. The V end was cut by 1 base, the J end by 9 bases, with 16 bases between. This chain's CDR3 is CASSLVVGALGQYF. In nucleotides, the CDR3 is TGTGCCAGCAGCTTAGTTGTAGGAGCTCTTGGGCAGTACTTC.

The chain joins TRBV9 to TRBJ2-3; TRBD2 aligns across 8 bases. The CDR3 extends over 16 amino acids. CDR1 and CDR2 from the germline V gene are SGDLS and YYNGEE. The trim removed 0 bases at V and 0 bases at J, leaving 3 bases unmatched. The CDR3 nucleotides read TGTGCCAGCAGCGTAGCGACTAGCGTTAGCACAGATACGCAGTATTTT. Its translation is CASSVATSVSTDTQYF.

V and J are TRBV18 and TRBJ2-3; tentatively, D is TRBD2 (5 bases). CDR1 and CDR2 (germline): KGHSH, LQKENI. The CDR3 covers 15 residues. The germline V and J ends were trimmed by 0 bases and 6 bases, with 13 bases remaining between them. DNA for the CDR3: TGTGCCAGCTCACCACCCTCGAGCGGAGCGGATACGCAGTATTTT. Translation gives CASSPPSSGADTQYF.

The chain is built from TRBV14 and TRBJ1-4, with 7 bases aligning to TRBD1. CDR3 length: 14 amino acids. J gave up 5 bases and V 6 bases, and 6 bases lay outside the gene matches. Germline CDR1 reads SGHDN; CDR2 reads FVKESK. Here the CDR3 DNA reads TGTGCCAGCAGGACCTCGGGACAGAATGAAAAACTGTTTTTT. Its translation: CASRTSGQNEKLFF.

Remarks on this clone: One end of the junction does not line up with germline, which may come from a read error. The chain recombines TRBV7-7 with TRBJ2-3; TRBD2 might be the D (6 bases). The CDR3 runs to 16 residues. Looked up from germline, CDR1 is SSHAT and CDR2 is FNYEAQ (reference sequence). The CDR3 spells CASSLGSGGGIDTQYF. The CDR3 DNA is TGTGCTAGCAGCTTAGGATCCGGCGGCGGGATAGATACGCAGTATTTT.

The chain's CDR3 is CASKTGNQPQHF. Here the CDR3 DNA reads TGTGCCAGCAAGACAGGGAATCAGCCCCAGCATTTT. The chain links TRBV25-1 to TRBJ1-5; 7 bases are a match to TRBD1. The germline V gene encodes CDR1 MGHDK and CDR2 SYGVNS. This CDR3 spans 12 amino acids. V lost 7 bases and J lost 4; bases outside the gene matches: 1.

This chain joins TRBV7-6 and TRBJ2-1; 12 positions match TRBD2. The CDR3 consists of 15 residues. The ends lost 5 bases at V and 3 bases at J; junction bases unmatched: 2. CDR1 is SGHVS, CDR2 FNYEAQ, per germline. CDR3 coding DNA: TGTGCCAGCAGCCTGACTAGCGGGGGCTACAATGAGCAGTTCTTC. Its protein product is CASSLTSGGYNEQFF.

This sequence joins TRBV27 and TRBJ2-7; tentatively, D is TRBD2 (7 bases). This CDR3 spans 13 amino acids. With 7 bases removed from V and 6 bases from J, the gap between germline ends came to 16 bases. Germline V gene sequence: CDR1 MNHEY, CDR2 SMNVEV (reference sequence). The chain's CDR3 is CASKVGGAGEQYF. The CDR3 nucleotides are TGTGCCAGCAAGGTGGGGGGGGCAGGCGAGCAGTACTTC.

The chain joins TRBV28 to TRBJ2-7; 9 nucleotides align to TRBD1. Germline values: CDR1 MDHEN, CDR2 SYDVKM. V was pared by 4 bases and J by 7 bases, with 11 bases of the junction left unmatched. CDR3 length: 15 amino acids. The CDR3 spells CASSSRSGTGWEQYF. Here the CDR3 DNA reads TGTGCCAGCAGTTCCCGATCCGGGACAGGGTGGGAGCAGTACTTC.

The rearrangement joins TRBV28 to TRBJ1-2; 11 nucleotides line up with TRBD1. CDR1 and CDR2 (germline): MDHEN, SYDVKM. The trim removed 1 base at V and 4 bases at J, leaving 2 bases unmatched. This CDR3 is 15 amino acids long. The CDR3 DNA reads as TGTGCCAGCAGTTTATTGGGGACAGGGGGCTATGGCTACACCTTC. Its protein product is CASSLLGTGGYGYTF.

This chain links TRBV6-4 with TRBJ2-7, with TRBD2 identical over 8 bases. The CDR3 sequence is 12 residues long. Germline CDR1 reads MRHNA; CDR2 reads SNTAGT. Trimming at V came to 11 bases and at J to 4 bases, leaving 7 bases not matched to a gene. CDR3 DNA: TGTGCCGGCGCAGCGGGAGTTTACGAGCAGTACTTC. Its translation: CAGAAGVYEQYF.

The chain links TRBV6-4 to TRBJ2-3, with 7 bases matching TRBD2. The CDR3 spans 15 residues. V was clipped by 0 bases and J by 2 bases; unmatched bases: 2. The germline V gene encodes CDR1 MRHNA and CDR2 SNTAGT. CDR3 in DNA: TGTGCCAGCAGTGACTCGGGGGACTACACAGATACGCAGTATTTT. It specifies CASSDSGDYTDTQYF.